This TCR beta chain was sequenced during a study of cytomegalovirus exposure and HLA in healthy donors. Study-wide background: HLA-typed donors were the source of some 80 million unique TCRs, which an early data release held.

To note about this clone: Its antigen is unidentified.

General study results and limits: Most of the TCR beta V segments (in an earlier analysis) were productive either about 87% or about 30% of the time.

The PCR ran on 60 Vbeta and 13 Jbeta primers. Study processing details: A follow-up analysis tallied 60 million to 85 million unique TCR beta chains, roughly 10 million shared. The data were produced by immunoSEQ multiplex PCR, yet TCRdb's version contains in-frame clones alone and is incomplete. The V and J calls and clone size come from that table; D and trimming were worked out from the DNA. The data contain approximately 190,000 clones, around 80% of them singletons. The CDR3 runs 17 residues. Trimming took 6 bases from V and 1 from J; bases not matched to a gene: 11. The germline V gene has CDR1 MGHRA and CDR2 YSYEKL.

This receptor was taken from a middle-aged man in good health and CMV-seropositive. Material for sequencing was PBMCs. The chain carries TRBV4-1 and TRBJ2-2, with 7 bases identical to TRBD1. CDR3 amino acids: CASRYEPGQLNTGELFF. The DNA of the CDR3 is TGCGCCAGCAGATACGAACCGGGACAGTTGAACACCGGGGAGCTGTTTTTT.